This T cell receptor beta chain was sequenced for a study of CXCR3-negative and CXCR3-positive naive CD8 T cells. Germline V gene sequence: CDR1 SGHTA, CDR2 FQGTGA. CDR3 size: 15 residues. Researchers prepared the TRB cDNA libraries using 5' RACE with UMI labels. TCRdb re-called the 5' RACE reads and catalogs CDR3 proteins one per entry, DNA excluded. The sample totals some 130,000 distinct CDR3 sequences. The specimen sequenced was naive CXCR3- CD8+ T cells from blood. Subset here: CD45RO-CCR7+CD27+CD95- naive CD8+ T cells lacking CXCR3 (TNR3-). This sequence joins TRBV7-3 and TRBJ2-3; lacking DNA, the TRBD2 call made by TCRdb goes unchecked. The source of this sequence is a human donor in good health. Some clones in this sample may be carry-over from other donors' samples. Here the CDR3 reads CASSLAGGPPDTQYF.